This TCR beta chain appears in the sequencing data of a study of blood T cell repertoires in COVID-19. Study at large: Material from acute and convalescent COVID-19 was sourced from the United States, Italy and Spain. The cDNA or gDNA used as material had been derived from T cells, B-cell-depleted T cells, or PBMCs.

The germline CDR1 and CDR2 sequences are MNHEY and SMNVEV (reference sequence). This CDR3 is 14 amino acids long. V gave up 5 bases and J gave up 2 bases, with 10 bases separating them. Authors' methods: Scientists estimated how many nucleated cells there were by amplifying reference gene primers. Profiling relied on immunoSEQ multiplex PCR, and the TCRdb table lists in-frame clones only, not all of them. That table furnishes V, J and clone size, whereas the DNA furnished D and trimming. The profile shows approximately 85,000 clones, 70% to 90% of them singletons. The chain employs TRBV27 and TRBJ1-5; D not certain. Input material: peripheral blood. The sequence was collected from a woman at least 80 years old in a cohort sampled during active or convalescent COVID-19. CDR3: CASSPGWGNQPQHF. DNA of the CDR3: TGTGCCAGCAGTCCCGGGTGGGGCAATCAGCCCCAGCATTTT.